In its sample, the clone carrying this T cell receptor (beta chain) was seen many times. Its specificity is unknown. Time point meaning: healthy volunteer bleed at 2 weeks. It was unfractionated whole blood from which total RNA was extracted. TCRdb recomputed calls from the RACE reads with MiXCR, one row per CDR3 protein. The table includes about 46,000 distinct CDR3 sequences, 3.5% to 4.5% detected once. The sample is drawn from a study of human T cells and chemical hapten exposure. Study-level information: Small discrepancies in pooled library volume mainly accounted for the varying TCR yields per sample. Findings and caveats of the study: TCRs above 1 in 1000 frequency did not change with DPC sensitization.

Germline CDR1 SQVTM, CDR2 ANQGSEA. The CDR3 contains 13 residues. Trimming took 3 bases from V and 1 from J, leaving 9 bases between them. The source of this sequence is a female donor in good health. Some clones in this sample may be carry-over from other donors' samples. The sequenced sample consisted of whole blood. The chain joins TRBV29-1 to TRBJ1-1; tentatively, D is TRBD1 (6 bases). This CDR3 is CSVDRGANTEAFF. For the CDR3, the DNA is TGCAGCGTTGACAGGGGTGCGAACACTGAAGCTTTCTTT. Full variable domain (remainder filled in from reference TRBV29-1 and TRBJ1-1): SAVISQKPSRDICQRGTSLTIQCQVDSQVTMMFWYRQQPGQSLTLIATANQGSEATYESGFVIDKFPISRPNLTFSTLTVSNMSPEDSSIYLCSVDRGANTEAFFGQGTRLTVV.